Below are 25 T cell receptor beta chains sequenced from a single sample in a study of control samples from healthy donors and cancer patients. Data came from immunoSEQ multiplex PCR; TCRdb stores just in-frame clones and leaves some out. The specimen's table records about 190,000 clones. Sequencing was done on a sample of blood. The receptor source for this set is a woman aged 25 to 39 in good health.

The gene calls are TRBV28 and TRBJ1-4; 10 bases are a match to TRBD1. The CDR3 length is 16 residues. J was trimmed by 7 bases and V by 6 bases; bases with no gene match: 11. Looked up from germline, CDR1 is MDHEN and CDR2 is SYDVKM. The CDR3 is CASSRTGGKGSEKLFF. DNA for the CDR3: TGTGCCAGCAGCAGGACAGGGGGAAAAGGGAGTGAAAAACTGTTTTTT.

This chain links TRBV29-1 with TRBJ1-1; no firm D call. Trimming left V 7 bases short and J 0 bases short, with 6 bases between. The CDR3 is made up of 11 amino acids. Germline values: CDR1 SQVTM, CDR2 ANQGSEA. In DNA, the CDR3 is TGCAGCGGGGTTCTGAACACTGAAGCTTTCTTT. Its translation: CSGVLNTEAFF.

The chain is built from TRBV28 and TRBJ1-5; D unclear. This CDR3 is built from 15 residues. Trimming shortened V by 3 bases and J by 0 bases, and 9 bases separated the two germline ends. Germline lookup yields CDR1 MDHEN and CDR2 SYDVKM. The CDR3 region is CASSFAKYSNQPQHF. The CDR3 coding sequence is TGTGCCAGCAGTTTCGCAAAATATAGCAATCAGCCCCAGCATTTT.

V usage is TRBV5-1 and J usage is TRBJ1-5; 10 bases match TRBD1. The V gene's germline CDR1 is SGHRS and CDR2 YFSETQ. The CDR3 is made up of 15 amino acids. V gave up 5 bases and J gave up 5 bases; unmatched junction bases: 7. The CDR3 loop reads CASRPGQGRDQPQHF. DNA for the CDR3: TGCGCCAGCAGGCCGGGACAGGGGAGAGATCAGCCCCAGCATTTT.

The V gene is TRBV28, the J gene TRBJ2-3; D call uncertain. CDR1 and CDR2 from the germline V gene are MDHEN and SYDVKM. V was clipped by 3 bases and J by 3 bases, with 7 bases between them. The CDR3 is 13 amino acids. For the CDR3, the DNA is TGTGCCAGCAGTTTTGCCGCTACAGATACGCAGTATTTT. It is translated as CASSFAATDTQYF.

The V and J genes are TRBV5-1 and TRBJ1-4; 11 nucleotides align to TRBD1. The CDR3 spans 17 residues. Germline trimming cut 4 bases from V and 8 bases from J; bases unmatched to any gene: 13. The germline V gene encodes CDR1 SGHRS and CDR2 YFSETQ. The CDR3 loop is CASSLGQGGVSGEKLFF. DNA for the CDR3: TGCGCCAGCAGCCTGGGACAGGGGGGCGTTTCTGGAGAAAAACTGTTTTTT.

The V call is TRBV5-8, the J call TRBJ1-6; a possible D gene is TRBD1 (6 bases). Germline CDR1 reads SGHTS; CDR2 reads YDEGEE. With 0 bases removed from V and 10 bases from J, the gap between germline ends came to 11 bases. The CDR3 totals 14 residues. CDR3 bases: TGTGCCAGCAGCTTGGTCAGGGGAAGGTCACCCCTCCACTTT. Its protein product is CASSLVRGRSPLHF. The full variable domain, completed using reference TRBV5-8 and TRBJ1-6, is EAGVTQSPTHLIKTRGQQATLRCSPISGHTSVYWYQQALGLGLQFLLWYDEGEERNRGNFPPRFSGRQFPNYSSELNVNALELEDSALYLCASSLVRGRSPLHFGNGTRLTVT.

The chain has TRBV5-6 and TRBJ1-3; no clear D gene. The CDR3 is 14 amino acids. Germline CDR1 reads SGHDT; CDR2 reads YYEEEE. Trimming removed 5 bases from V and 1 base from J, with 10 bases in between. CDR3 protein: CASRRKGSGNTIYF. The DNA of the CDR3 is TGTGCCAGCAGGCGGAAGGGATCTGGAAACACCATATATTTT.

V is TRBV28 and J is TRBJ1-2; weak D call: TRBD1 (6 bases). Deletions cut 2 bases from V and 6 bases from J, with 16 bases between. The CDR3 sequence is 15 residues long. From germline, CDR1 is MDHEN and CDR2 SYDVKM. Written as DNA, the CDR3 is TGTGCCAGCAGTTTAGGGAGGGGGAGGGGCGATGGCTACACCTTC. Protein: CASSLGRGRGDGYTF.

This sequence joins TRBV5-4 and TRBJ2-7, with D hard to call. Per the germline V gene, CDR1 is SGHNT and CDR2 is YYREEE (reference sequence). V lost 0 bases, J lost 4 bases, and 11 bases lay in between. This CDR3 has 14 residues. The CDR3 nucleotides are TGTGCCAGCAGCTTGGGTAGCACGCCATACGAGCAGTACTTC. Translating gives CASSLGSTPYEQYF. The whole variable domain, remainder taken from reference TRBV5-4 and TRBJ2-7, is ETGVTQSPTHLIKTRGQQVTLRCSSQSGHNTVSWYQQALGQGPQFIFQYYREEENGRGNFPPRFSGLQFPNYSSELNVNALELDDSALYLCASSLGSTPYEQYFGPGTRLTVT.

This rearrangement joins TRBV6-2 or TRBV6-3 to TRBJ2-7; no clear D gene. V was clipped by 5 bases and J by 7 bases, with 15 bases between them. This CDR3 spans 13 amino acids. Germline CDR1 reads MNHEY; CDR2 reads SVGEGT. CDR3 region: CASSLNRKGEQYF. In DNA, the CDR3 is TGTGCCAGCAGTCTAAACCGAAAGGGTGAGCAGTACTTC.

V usage is TRBV6-2 or TRBV6-3 and J usage is TRBJ2-7; 7 nucleotides align to TRBD1. Trimming at V came to 0 bases and at J to 3 bases, leaving 8 bases not matched to a gene. This CDR3 is built from 16 residues. Germline V gene sequence: CDR1 MNHEY, CDR2 SVGEGT. The CDR3 nucleotides are TGTGCCAGCAGTTACTCGCTTACAGGGGATGGCTACGAGCAGTACTTC. As protein: CASSYSLTGDGYEQYF.

V gene TRBV6-4 combines with J gene TRBJ2-1; TRBD1 is a possible D gene (6 bases). This CDR3 spans 15 amino acids. V gave up 6 bases and J gave up 1 base, with 13 bases separating them. Germline V gene data show CDR1 as MRHNA and CDR2 as SNTAGT. CDR3 sequence (DNA): TGTGCCAGCAGGGCTTCAGGGGTTTCCTACAATGAGCAGTTCTTC. It is translated as CASRASGVSYNEQFF.

The genes are TRBV2 and TRBJ2-2, with TRBD2 identical over 7 bases. CDR3 length: 15 amino acids. V was pared by 4 bases and J by 4 bases, with 6 bases of the junction left unmatched. From germline, CDR1 is SNHLY and CDR2 FYNNEI. The CDR3: CASSGQRGTTGELFF. Here the CDR3 DNA reads TGTGCCAGCAGTGGTCAGCGGGGAACCACCGGGGAGCTGTTTTTT.

The genes are TRBV4-1 and TRBJ2-1, with a possible D match to TRBD2 (6 bases). Germline CDR1 reads MGHRA; CDR2 reads YSYEKL. Trimming cost V 4 bases and J 8 bases, with 24 bases left between them. The CDR3 is 17 amino acids. The CDR3 here is CASSPTPGPGVLDEQFF. The DNA for the CDR3 is TGCGCCAGCAGCCCTACCCCCGGGCCGGGGGTTCTGGATGAGCAGTTCTTC.

This chain uses TRBV4-1 with TRBJ1-1; tentative D call: TRBD1 (6 bases). The CDR3 is 16 amino acids. Looked up from germline, CDR1 is MGHRA and CDR2 is YSYEKL. Trimming shortened V by 1 base and J by 7 bases, and 19 bases separated the two germline ends. The CDR3 coding sequence is TGCGCCAGCAGCCAAGGCCGAGCGACAGGTTATATTGAAGCTTTCTTT. This sequence encodes CASSQGRATGYIEAFF.

This chain links TRBV6-5 with TRBJ1-5; tentative D call: TRBD1 (5 bases). The V and J ends lost 6 bases and 0 bases respectively, with 9 bases between them. Germline V gene data show CDR1 as MNHEY and CDR2 as SVGAGI. The CDR3 contains 14 residues. The CDR3 coding sequence is TGTGCCAGCAGGGGGCTCGATAGCAATCAGCCCCAGCATTTT. It yields the protein CASRGLDSNQPQHF.

V gene TRBV11-2 combines with J gene TRBJ1-1; maybe TRBD1 (5 bases). Germline CDR1 SGHAT, CDR2 FQNNGV. V lost 5 bases and J 5 bases, leaving 21 bases between the germline ends. The CDR3 covers 16 residues. The CDR3 protein is CASSPDLDLRGTEAFF. Written as DNA, the CDR3 is TGTGCCAGCAGCCCAGACCTCGACCTAAGGGGTACTGAAGCTTTCTTT.

The chain is built from TRBV6-4 and TRBJ1-2; 11 bases are a match to TRBD1. This CDR3 spans 15 amino acids. V shed 7 bases, J shed 6 bases, and the junction held 10 bases outside the gene matches. Germline V gives CDR1 MRHNA, CDR2 SNTAGT. The CDR3 nucleotides read TGTGCCAGCACCAGAACCGGGACAGGGGGTCATGGCTACACCTTC. Translated, it gives CASTRTGTGGHGYTF.

The chain recombines TRBV19 with TRBJ2-3; 12 bases map to TRBD2. The CDR3 loop spans 16 amino acids. Germline V gene sequence: CDR1 LNHDA, CDR2 SQIVND (reference sequence). Unmatched junction bases numbered 3, after V lost 5 bases and J lost 0 bases. This chain's CDR3 is CASSPGLAGSTDTQYF. In nucleotides, the CDR3 is TGTGCCAGTAGTCCAGGACTAGCGGGGAGCACAGATACGCAGTATTTT.

The chain is built from TRBV2 and TRBJ2-3; TRBD1 might be the D (6 bases). The CDR3 covers 13 residues. Trimming stripped 11 bases from V and 2 bases from J, with 14 bases between. Germline CDR1 SNHLY, CDR2 FYNNEI. The CDR3 here is CAGTRQDTDTQYF. As DNA, the CDR3 is TGTGCCGGCACTAGACAGGACACAGATACGCAGTATTTT.

The chain recombines TRBV3-1 (or the pseudogene TRBV3-2) with TRBJ2-3; D is unclear. V shed 3 bases and J shed 2 bases, with 6 bases lying between them. From germline, CDR1 is LGHDT and CDR2 YNNKEL (reference sequence). This CDR3 has 13 residues. CDR3 region: CASSQGATDTQYF. The DNA of the CDR3 is TGTGCCAGCAGCCAGGGTGCCACAGATACGCAGTATTTT.

In DNA form, the CDR3 reads TGTGCCAGCAGTTACTCGAGCCAGGGGAAGAATTCACCCCTCCACTTT. The encoded protein is CASSYSSQGKNSPLHF. This chain uses TRBV6-5 with TRBJ1-6; maybe TRBD1 (6 bases). The germline CDR1 and CDR2 sequences are MNHEY and SVGAGI. V was shortened by 0 bases and J by 7 bases, with 13 bases between the two germline ends. The CDR3 contains 16 residues.

This chain links TRBV6-1 with TRBJ2-5; D might be TRBD2 (6 bases). CDR3 length: 14 amino acids. Germline assignment: CDR1 MNHNS and CDR2 SASEGT. Trimming removed 3 bases from V and 3 bases from J, with 11 bases in between. The CDR3 DNA is TGTGCCAGCAGTGAGGGGACTTCAAAAGAGACCCAGTACTTC. Residues: CASSEGTSKETQYF.

The gene calls are TRBV9 and TRBJ1-2, with 10 nucleotides matching TRBD1. The V gene's germline CDR1 is SGDLS and CDR2 YYNGEE. The CDR3 is 15 residues long. V dropped 0 bases and J dropped 4; count of bases not matched to a gene: 3. This chain's CDR3 is CASSVEGQGGYGYTF. DNA for the CDR3: TGTGCCAGCAGCGTAGAAGGACAGGGGGGCTATGGCTACACCTTC.